The clone carrying this TCR beta chain was counted only a few times. Its antigen is unknown. The TCRbeta library was prepared with unique molecular identifiers. TCRdb reprocessed the PCR reads via MiXCR and lists one record per CDR3 protein. The table shows 250,000 or so distinct CDR3 sequences, with under 30% occurring only once. CDR3 length equals 13 residues. The V and J ends lost 6 bases and 7 bases respectively, with 15 bases between them. The germline V gene encodes CDR1 MNHNS and CDR2 SASEGT. This specimen comes from a study of T-cell reconstitution after alpha-beta-depleted transplantation in children. Notes on the study in general: Surviving recipient T cells and thymic progenitors accounted for the high day-60 TCRbeta diversity observed in some patients. Several hundred expanded graft clones reportedly were the source of alpha-beta T cells about two months after transplant.

The source material was PBMCs, mostly from graft donor cells, sampled 360 days after TCRalphabeta/CD19-depleted stem cell transplant. The chain has TRBV6-1 and TRBJ1-2, with a weak D call TRBD1 (5 bases). The clonotype was recovered from a female patient aged 2-10 years who had a stem cell transplant for congenital amegakaryocytic thrombocytopenia, so the T cells may come from the graft donor. CDR3: CASSAEGLGGYTF. The CDR3 bases are TGTGCCAGCAGCGCAGAGGGGTTGGGTGGCTACACCTTC.